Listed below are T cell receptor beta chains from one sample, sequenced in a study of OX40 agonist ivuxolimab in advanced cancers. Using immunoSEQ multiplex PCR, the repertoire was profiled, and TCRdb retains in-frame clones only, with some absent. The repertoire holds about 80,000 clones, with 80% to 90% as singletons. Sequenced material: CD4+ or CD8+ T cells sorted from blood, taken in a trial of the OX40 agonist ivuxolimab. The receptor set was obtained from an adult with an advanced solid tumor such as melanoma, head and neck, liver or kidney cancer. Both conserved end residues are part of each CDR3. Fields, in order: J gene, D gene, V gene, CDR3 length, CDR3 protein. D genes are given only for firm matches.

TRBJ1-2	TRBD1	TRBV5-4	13	CASSPQGGYGYTF
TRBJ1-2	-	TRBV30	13	CACVKRALYGYTF
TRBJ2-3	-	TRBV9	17	CASSPYSGRGSTDTQYF
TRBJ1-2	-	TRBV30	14	CAWSERGGIYGYTF
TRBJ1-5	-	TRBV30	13	CAWSVPGDQPQHF
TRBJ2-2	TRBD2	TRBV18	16	CASSPLAGANTGELFF
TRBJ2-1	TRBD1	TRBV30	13	CAWARDRLNEQFF
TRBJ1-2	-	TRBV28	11	CASKEGYGYTF
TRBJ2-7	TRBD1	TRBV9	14	CASSETGGVDEQYF
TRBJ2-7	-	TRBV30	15	CAWSRGVGGINEQYF
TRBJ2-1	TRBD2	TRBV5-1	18	CASRRNSGSSGAYNEQFF
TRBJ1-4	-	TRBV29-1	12	CSYVGVGEKLFF
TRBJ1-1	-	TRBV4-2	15	CASSQDGNMNTEAFF
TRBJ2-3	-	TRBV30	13	CAWATSGVDTQYF
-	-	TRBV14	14	CASSKDRTAYEQYF
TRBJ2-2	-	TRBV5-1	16	CASSPGPRRDTGELFF
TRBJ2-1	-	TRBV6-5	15	CASRIASYSYNEQFF
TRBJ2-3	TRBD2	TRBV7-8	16	CASSPRLAGLTDTQYF
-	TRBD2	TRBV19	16	CASSIRGTSGFYEQYF
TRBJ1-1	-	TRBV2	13	CASSYSEGGEAFF
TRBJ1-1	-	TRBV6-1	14	CASSLQGLNTEAFF
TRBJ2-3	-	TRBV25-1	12	CASSVGAGTQYF
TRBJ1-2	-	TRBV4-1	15	CASMTTPGTPGGYTF
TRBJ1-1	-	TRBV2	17	CASSEGGRGIGSTEAFF
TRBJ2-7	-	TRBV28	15	CASSAPAVKGDEQYF
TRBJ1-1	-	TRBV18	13	CASSPRGNTEAFF
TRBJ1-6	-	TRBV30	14	CAWAGEGLASPLHF
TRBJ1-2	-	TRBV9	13	CASSVSGAQGYTF
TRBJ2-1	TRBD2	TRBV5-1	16	CASSGSSGGEYNEQFF
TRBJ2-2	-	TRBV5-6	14	CASSWEQGTGELFF
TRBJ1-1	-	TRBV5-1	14	CASSSLSGDTEAFF
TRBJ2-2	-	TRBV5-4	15	CASSWSTANTGELFF
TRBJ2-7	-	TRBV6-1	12	CASGVLGLEQYF
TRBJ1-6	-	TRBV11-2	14	CASSYGSRNSPLHF
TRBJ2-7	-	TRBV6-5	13	CASRNAGVYEQYF
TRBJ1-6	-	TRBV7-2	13	CASSSSSESPLHF
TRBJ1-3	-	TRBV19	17	CASSTGQPTSSGNTIYF
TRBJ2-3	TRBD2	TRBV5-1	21	CASSPYPAASGGRMSTDTQYF
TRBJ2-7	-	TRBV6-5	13	CASSYSTAHEQYF